Shown below are 15 T cell receptor beta chains from a single sample sequenced in a study of blood T cell repertoires in COVID-19. Assay used: immunoSEQ multiplex PCR; TCRdb lists only in-frame clones, some missing. The sample holds under 250,000 clones, 85% seen once. Sequencing was carried out using peripheral blood. These receptors were taken from a woman aged 60-75 years with active or convalescent COVID-19.

About this clone: This same CDR3 is encoded by further DNA sequences in the sample. The J gene is TRBJ2-1, the V gene TRBV30; 11 nucleotides match TRBD2. Per germline, CDR1 GTSNPN and CDR2 SVGIG (reference sequence). There are 15 residues in the CDR3. Trimming removed 2 bases from V and 4 bases from J; junction bases left unmatched: 4. CDR3 region: CAWSRGLAVYNEQFF. CDR3 DNA sequence: TGTGCCTGGAGTCGGGGACTAGCGGTATACAATGAGCAGTTCTTC.

The rearrangement joins TRBV2 to TRBJ2-3, with 8 bases matching TRBD2. The CDR3 spans 14 residues. The germline V gene encodes CDR1 SNHLY and CDR2 FYNNEI. V lost 3 bases and J lost 5; bases outside the gene matches: 4. The CDR3 sequence: CASSEGLVIDTQYF. The CDR3 nucleotides read TGTGCCAGCAGTGAGGGACTAGTGATAGATACGCAGTATTTT.

V is TRBV5-6 and J is TRBJ1-1; D uncertain. The CDR3 has 14 amino acids. Looked up from germline, CDR1 is SGHDT and CDR2 is YYEEEE. Trimming left V 0 bases short and J 0 bases short, with 6 bases between. CDR3 nucleotide sequence: TGTGCCAGCAGCTTGGGGGCAGTGAACACTGAAGCTTTCTTT. Translated, it gives CASSLGAVNTEAFF. The whole variable domain, remainder taken from reference TRBV5-6 and TRBJ1-1, is DAGVTQSPTHLIKTRGQQVTLRCSPKSGHDTVSWYQQALGQGPQFIFQYYEEEERQRGNFPDRFSGHQFPNYSSELNVNALLLGDSALYLCASSLGAVNTEAFFGQGTRLTVV.

V is TRBV6-6 and J is TRBJ2-2, with D unclear. The CDR3 is 15 amino acids. Looked up from germline, CDR1 is MNHNY and CDR2 is SVGAGI (reference sequence). Trimming shortened V by 0 bases and J by 3 bases, and 8 bases separated the two germline ends. For the CDR3, the DNA is TGTGCCAGCAGTTACTCGGCAGGCTACACCGGGGAGCTGTTTTTT. Amino acid sequence: CASSYSAGYTGELFF.

This clone occurred once. The chain is built from TRBV10-3 and TRBJ1-2, with TRBD1 identical over 7 bases. V lost 6 bases to trimming and J lost 4 bases; unmatched junction nucleotides: 17. CDR3 length: 17 amino acids. The germline CDR1 and CDR2 sequences are ENHRY and SYGVKD. For the CDR3, the DNA is TGTGCCATCAGACAGGGGTCTAACGAGGGCATCGGCTATGGCTACACCTTC. Encoded protein: CAIRQGSNEGIGYGYTF.

The chain recombines TRBV28 with TRBJ1-3; D remains ambiguous. This CDR3 is 15 amino acids long. V was cut by 5 bases and J by 0 bases, with 11 bases left in between. From germline, CDR1 is MDHEN and CDR2 SYDVKM. CDR3 DNA: TGTGCCAGCAGTCGACATTCACCCTCTGGAAACACCATATATTTT. As protein: CASSRHSPSGNTIYF.

The gene calls are TRBV24-1 and TRBJ2-1; 7 bases are shared with TRBD2. The CDR3 is made up of 13 amino acids. Looked up from germline, CDR1 is KGHDR and CDR2 is SFDVKD. J gave up 10 bases and V 1 base, and 3 bases lay outside the gene matches. DNA for the CDR3: TGTGCCACCAGTGATTTTGTCGGGAGGGAGCAGTTCTTC. It is translated as CATSDFVGREQFF.

The V gene is TRBV4-1, the J gene TRBJ1-1; 7 nucleotides line up with TRBD1. The CDR3 loop spans 16 amino acids. CDR1 is MGHRA and CDR2 is YSYEKL in the germline V gene. With V trimmed by 1 base and J by 5 bases, 10 bases remained unmatched. The CDR3 loop is CASSQGYRGAVTEAFF. CDR3 nucleotide sequence: TGCGCCAGCAGCCAAGGATACAGGGGAGCAGTAACTGAAGCTTTCTTT.

The chain has TRBV11-3 and TRBJ2-5; the match to TRBD1 covers 9 bases. Germline CDR1 is SGHNT and CDR2 is YENEEA. The CDR3 is 15 amino acids. V was clipped by 5 bases and J by 2 bases; unmatched bases: 6. CDR3 loop: CASSPQGQGQETQYF. The CDR3 DNA is TGTGCCAGCAGCCCGCAGGGACAGGGACAAGAGACCCAGTACTTC.

The V call is TRBV2, the J call TRBJ1-6, with TRBD1 matching 8 bases. V lost 5 bases, J lost 8 bases, and 5 bases stayed unmatched. Germline-derived CDR1 and CDR2 are SNHLY and FYNNEI. The length of the CDR3 is 14 residues. As DNA, the CDR3 is TGTGCCAGCAGTCCCCAGGGGGCGGATTCACCCCTCCACTTT. This sequence encodes CASSPQGADSPLHF.

The chain links TRBV29-1 to TRBJ1-2; 10 bases are a match to TRBD1. V was clipped by 8 bases and J by 3 bases; unmatched bases: 9. Germline V gene data show CDR1 as SQVTM and CDR2 as ANQGSEA. This CDR3 is built from 14 residues. CDR3 in amino acids: CSPYRDRGDYGYTF. CDR3 DNA: TGCAGCCCCTACCGGGACAGGGGCGACTATGGCTACACCTTC.

The gene calls are TRBV7-9 and TRBJ2-7, with a tentative D call TRBD2 (5 bases). The germline V gene encodes CDR1 SEHNR and CDR2 FQNEAQ (reference sequence). This CDR3 has 15 residues. Between the trimmed V and J ends, which lost 5 bases and 2 bases, there was a span of 16 bases. CDR3 protein: CASSISSGGAYEQYF. The CDR3 nucleotides are TGTGCCAGCAGCATTAGTTCCGGAGGAGCCTACGAGCAGTACTTC.

On this clone: At one of its ends the junction is not consistent with the germline gene, which may arise from a read error. The V call is TRBV7-7, the J call TRBJ2-2, with 7 bases identical to TRBD1. The CDR3 runs to 13 residues. Germline assignment: CDR1 SSHAT and CDR2 FNYEAQ (reference sequence). CDR3 bases: TGTGCTAGCAGCCAAGACAGGGTCGGGGAGCTGTTTTTT. Protein product: CASSQDRVGELFF.

V gene TRBV28 combines with J gene TRBJ1-2; 10 positions match TRBD1. The CDR3 extends over 14 amino acids. CDR1 is MDHEN and CDR2 is SYDVKM in the germline V gene. J was trimmed by 8 bases and V by 5 bases; bases with no gene match: 8. CDR3 sequence reads: CASSPGTGVKGYTF. The DNA for the CDR3 is TGTGCCAGCAGTCCCGGGACAGGGGTTAAAGGCTACACCTTC.

J is TRBJ1-1 and V is TRBV18; D might be TRBD1 (5 bases). The CDR3 consists of 15 residues. The V end lost 0 bases, the J end lost 4 bases, and 12 bases lay between the germline ends. From germline, CDR1 is KGHSH and CDR2 LQKENI. The CDR3 protein is CASSPPVVTATEAFF. In nucleotides, the CDR3 is TGTGCCAGCTCACCACCGGTTGTGACAGCCACTGAAGCTTTCTTT.